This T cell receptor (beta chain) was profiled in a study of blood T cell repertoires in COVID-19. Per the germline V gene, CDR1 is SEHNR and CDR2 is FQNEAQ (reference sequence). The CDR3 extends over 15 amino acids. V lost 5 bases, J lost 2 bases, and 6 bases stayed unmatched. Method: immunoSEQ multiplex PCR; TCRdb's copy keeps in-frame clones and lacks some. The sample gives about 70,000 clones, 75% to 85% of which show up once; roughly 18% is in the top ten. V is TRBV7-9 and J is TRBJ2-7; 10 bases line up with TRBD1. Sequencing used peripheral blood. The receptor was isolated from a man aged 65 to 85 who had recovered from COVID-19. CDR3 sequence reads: CASSVPGQGAYEQYF. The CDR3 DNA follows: TGTGCCAGCAGCGTACCTGGACAGGGGGCCTACGAGCAGTACTTC.